What follows are 17 T cell receptor beta chains derived from one specimen sequenced in a study of cytomegalovirus exposure and HLA in healthy donors (dated by TCRdb to the late 2010s). The library was generated by the immunoSEQ multiplex PCR assay. Drawn from immuneACCESS, this table holds only the in-frame rearrangements with V and J called that TCRdb kept. Clones are partly lost; checked studies trace under half to an unresolved V gene and leave the rest unexplained. This sample has a few hundred thousand clones in its table, and around 89% of those were observed once. 0.37% of the sample is taken by the ten largest. Sequencing was done on a sample of PBMCs. The receptors derive from a woman aged 18-30 years in good health and CMV-seronegative.

The V call is TRBV9, the J call TRBJ2-2, with D possibly TRBD2 on 6 matching bases. This CDR3 is 19 amino acids long. Germline V gene sequence: CDR1 SGDLS, CDR2 YYNGEE. The V end lost 0 bases, the J end lost 3 bases, and 21 bases lay between the germline ends. The CDR3: CASSVVRGRWGGDTGELFF. The CDR3 DNA reads TGTGCCAGCAGCGTAGTACGAGGGCGGTGGGGAGGCGACACCGGGGAGCTGTTTTTT.

The chain couples TRBV7-5 to TRBJ2-1; the table's D call, TRBD1, was not checked against the DNA. TRBV7-5 is a documented pseudogene. The CDR3 is 17 residues long. CDR3 residues: CARSLFRKRQGNNEQFF. The CDR3 coding sequence is TGTGCCAGAAGCTTATTCCGGAAGAGACAGGGCAACAATGAGCAGTTCTTC.

The gene calls are TRBV7-8 and TRBJ2-7, with 9 bases that match TRBD1. The trim removed 5 bases at V and 6 bases at J, leaving 11 bases unmatched. The germline CDR1 and CDR2 sequences are SGHVS and FQNEAQ. This CDR3 is 15 amino acids long. CDR3 region: CASSLTGTGIFEQYV. The CDR3 coding sequence is TGTGCCAGCAGCCTCACCGGGACAGGGATTTTCGAGCAGTACGTC.

The rearrangement joins TRBV7-3 to TRBJ2-2; D is ambiguous. Trimming left V 0 bases short and J 3 bases short, with 5 bases between. The V gene's germline CDR1 is SGHTA and CDR2 FQGTGA. CDR3 size: 14 residues. CDR3 nucleotide sequence: TGTGCCAGCAGCTTAACGCGTTACACCGGGGAGCTGTTTTTT. Amino acid sequence: CASSLTRYTGELFF.

The V and J genes are TRBV27 and TRBJ1-5; D call uncertain. Trimming pared 5 bases from V and 0 bases from J, leaving 14 bases between. The CDR3 is made up of 16 amino acids. Germline V gene lookup returns CDR1 MNHEY and CDR2 SMNVEV (reference sequence). This CDR3 is CASSHGSDYSNQPQHF. CDR3 coding DNA: TGTGCCAGCAGTCATGGATCCGACTATAGCAATCAGCCCCAGCATTTT.

A single count supports this clone. The chain employs TRBV27 and TRBJ2-5; TRBD1 matches 8 bases. This CDR3 comprises 15 residues. The V gene end was trimmed by 6 bases and the J gene end by 6 bases; junction bases not matched to a gene: 12. Germline assignment: CDR1 MNHEY and CDR2 SMNVEV (reference sequence). In nucleotides, the CDR3 is TGTGCCAGCAGCCCAACCAGGACAGGGACACAGACCCAGTACTTC. It specifies CASSPTRTGTQTQYF.

V usage is TRBV27 and J usage is TRBJ2-3; 11 bases agree with TRBD2. CDR3 length: 17 amino acids. Germline-derived CDR1 and CDR2 are MNHEY and SMNVEV (reference sequence). J was trimmed by 8 bases and V by 6 bases; bases with no gene match: 16. CDR3 in amino acids: CASSLQISGGAGFTQYF. The CDR3 DNA is TGTGCCAGCAGCCTTCAGATTAGCGGGGGGGCCGGGTTTACGCAGTATTTT.

The J gene is TRBJ1-1, the V gene TRBV5-4; the D gene is possibly TRBD1 (6 bases). Per germline, CDR1 SGHNT and CDR2 YYREEE (reference sequence). V was cut by 5 bases and J by 0 bases, with 11 bases left in between. The CDR3 is 14 amino acids. CDR3 region: CASRTGQLNTEAFF. In DNA, the CDR3 is TGTGCCAGCAGGACCGGACAGCTGAACACTGAAGCTTTCTTT.

The chain has TRBV4-3 and TRBJ1-1; D call uncertain. Germline V gene data show CDR1 as LGHNA and CDR2 as YSLEER. CDR3 size: 14 residues. Trimming took off 1 base at V and 3 bases at J, with 9 bases between the two ends. CDR3 sequence: CASSQAGGYTEAFF. DNA for the CDR3: TGCGCCAGCAGCCAAGCAGGAGGGTACACTGAAGCTTTCTTT.

The chain has TRBV30 and TRBJ1-1, with 7 bases identical to TRBD1. The V gene end was trimmed by 1 base and the J gene end by 4 bases; junction bases not matched to a gene: 0. The germline V gene encodes CDR1 GTSNPN and CDR2 SVGIG (reference sequence). CDR3 length: 12 amino acids. CDR3 amino acids: CAWSGQGTEAFF. CDR3 nucleotide sequence: TGTGCCTGGAGTGGACAGGGCACTGAAGCTTTCTTT.

V is TRBV5-1 and J is TRBJ2-5, with D perhaps TRBD2 (5 bases). Germline CDR1 SGHRS, CDR2 YFSETQ. CDR3 size: 14 residues. V gave up 1 base and J gave up 5 bases, with 12 bases separating them. CDR3 sequence: CASSLYGVGETQYF. The CDR3 region has the DNA TGCGCCAGCAGCTTGTACGGGGTCGGGGAGACCCAGTACTTC.

This clone occurred once. V and J are TRBV27 and TRBJ2-7, with D perhaps TRBD2 (5 bases). The V end lost 4 bases, the J end lost 7 bases, and 20 bases lay between the germline ends. CDR1 MNHEY and CDR2 SMNVEV come from the germline V gene (reference sequence). This CDR3 spans 15 amino acids. CDR3 coding DNA: TGTGCCAGCAGTTACTCCGGCCAAAGAAGAGGGGAGCAGTACTTC. This sequence encodes CASSYSGQRRGEQYF.

The chain joins TRBV7-5 to TRBJ1-3; the table gives TRBD1 as D, unverified against the DNA. TRBV7-5 is annotated as a pseudogene. The CDR3 runs 16 residues. CDR3 amino acids: CVRSFGPRARGNTIYF. CDR3 sequence (DNA): TGTGTCAGAAGCTTTGGGCCTCGAGCAAGGGGAAACACCATATATTTT.

The count of this clone is one. V gene TRBV29-1 combines with J gene TRBJ2-1, with D perhaps TRBD2 (7 bases). Germline V gives CDR1 SQVTM, CDR2 ANQGSEA. This CDR3 comprises 14 residues. The CDR3 spells CSFPLGGQINEQFF. In DNA form, the CDR3 reads TGCAGTTTTCCCCTGGGGGGGCAGATAAATGAGCAGTTCTTC.

The V gene is TRBV30, the J gene TRBJ2-7, with 11 positions matching TRBD1. The CDR3 runs to 13 residues. V lost 4 bases to trimming and J lost 7 bases; unmatched junction nucleotides: 6. The germline gives CDR1 GTSNPN, CDR2 SVGIG (reference sequence). As DNA, the CDR3 is TGTGCCTGGACGGGACAGGGGGTCTGGGAGCAGTACTTC. It is translated as CAWTGQGVWEQYF. Full variable domain (remainder filled in from reference TRBV30 and TRBJ2-7): SQTIHQWPATLVQPVGSPLSLECTVEGTSNPNLYWYRQAAGRGLQLLFYSVGIGQISSEVPQNLSASRPQDRQFILSSKKLLLSDSGFYLCAWTGQGVWEQYFGPGTRLTVT.

This chain connects TRBV27 to TRBJ2-7; TRBD1 matches 9 bases. CDR1 and CDR2 from the germline V gene are MNHEY and SMNVEV (reference sequence). V lost 4 bases and J lost 6; bases outside the gene matches: 7. The CDR3 consists of 14 residues. CDR3 coding DNA: TGTGCCAGCAGTTCCGGGACAGGGTTCTTCGAGCAGTACTTC. It codes for CASSSGTGFFEQYF.

The V call is TRBV5-4, the J call TRBJ2-7, with 13 bases lining up with TRBD2. The length of the CDR3 is 17 residues. CDR1 SGHNT and CDR2 YYREEE come from the germline V gene (reference sequence). The V segment lost 2 bases and the J segment 5 bases; nucleotides outside the gene matches: 10. The CDR3 sequence: CASSFRLLAGGLNEQYF. The CDR3 DNA is TGTGCCAGCAGCTTTCGTCTACTAGCGGGGGGGTTAAACGAGCAGTACTTC.